This TCR beta chain was captured by sequencing in a study of T cells in Graves' hyperthyroidism and ophthalmopathy. The TCR beta CDR3 regions underwent amplification using RNA transcripts as the source. Initially, a first-round RT-PCR of the TCR CDR3 employed the HTBI primer set. TCRdb used MiXCR to reprocess the multiplex PCR reads, holding one entry per CDR3 protein. Of roughly 400,000 distinct CDR3 sequences detected, less than 20% appear once; the ten largest clones hold roughly a quarter. Exclusion criteria comprised uncontrolled infection, other autoimmune disease, pregnancy or lactation. Preceding any ophthalmopathy symptoms, the blood sample dates from first hyperthyroidism diagnosis. Study conclusions and caveats: Before onset, by a median of about six months, the model predicted ophthalmopathy.

This clonotype was picked up a small number of times. Its antigen is still unknown. This receptor was identified in a woman aged 18 to 35 with Graves' hyperthyroidism that later progressed to Graves' ophthalmopathy. The sequencing sample was made of blood.

The CDR3 DNA is TGTGCCAGCAGCACCGCAGAAGGGGGCTCTGGAAACACCATATATTTT. This translates into CASSTAEGGSGNTIYF. V usage is TRBV28 and J usage is TRBJ1-3; TRBD1 is a possible D gene (6 bases). Trimming removed 6 bases from V and 0 bases from J, with 15 bases in between. The CDR3 runs to 16 residues. Germline V gene sequence: CDR1 MDHEN, CDR2 SYDVKM.